This T cell receptor beta chain is from a study of CD8+CD57+ T cells in acquired aplastic anemia. CDR3 and TCR beta VDJ profiling relied on genomic DNA as the template. TCRdb re-called the reads with MiXCR, one entry per CDR3 protein. Of a few hundred thousand distinct CDR3 sequences listed, less than 35% were seen once; the top ten hold roughly 0.8%. All sequencing subjects had displayed CD8+CD57+ cell expansion on flow cytometry. In germline, CDR1 is SGHNT, CDR2 YENEEA. Trimming pared 1 base from V and 0 bases from J, leaving 6 bases between. The CDR3 consists of 15 residues. This clonotype was picked up a small number of times.

This TCR derives from a human donor with aplastic anemia. The chain recombines TRBV11-3 with TRBJ2-2; D could derive from TRBD1 or TRBD2 (5 bases each). Specimen: sorted CD4+, CD8+, or CD8+CD57+ T cells (not recorded which) from PBMCs. CDR3 residues: CASSLGGPNTGELFF. CDR3 coding DNA: TGTGCCAGCAGCTTAGGGGGACCGAACACCGGGGAGCTGTTTTTT.